The 21 T cell receptor beta chains in this list originate from one sample, sequenced in a study of blood T cell repertoires in COVID-19. Method: immunoSEQ multiplex PCR; TCRdb's copy keeps in-frame clones and lacks some. This sample yields about 100,000 clones, of which approximately 81% are seen a single time; 2.1% belongs to the top ten. Sequenced: peripheral blood. The source is a human donor in a cohort sampled during active COVID-19.

V is TRBV28 and J is TRBJ2-2, with 9 bases aligning to TRBD2. V shed 3 bases and J 0 bases; nucleotides not matched to a gene: 8. This CDR3 spans 18 amino acids. Germline V lookup: CDR1 MDHEN, CDR2 SYDVKM. The CDR3 is CASSLTLAGAPNTGELFF. The CDR3 DNA reads TGTGCCAGCAGTTTGACCTTAGCGGGGGCCCCGAACACCGGGGAGCTGTTTTTT.

V is TRBV11-2 and J is TRBJ1-3; TRBD1 aligns across 8 bases. The CDR3 runs 16 residues. After removal of 3 bases from V and 2 bases from J, the junction contained 6 bases not matched to a gene. The germline V gene encodes CDR1 SGHAT and CDR2 FQNNGV. The CDR3 coding sequence is TGTGCCAGCAGCTTCATTTTCAGGGGGCCTGGAAACACCATATATTTT. Residues: CASSFIFRGPGNTIYF.

The chain couples TRBV4-3 to TRBJ1-6; D gene ambiguous. With 3 bases removed from V and 8 bases from J, the gap between germline ends came to 8 bases. This CDR3 region has 13 residues. CDR1 LGHNA and CDR2 YSLEER come from the germline V gene. The chain's CDR3 is CASSQETHSPLHF. DNA for the CDR3: TGCGCCAGCAGCCAGGAGACGCATTCACCCCTCCACTTT.

The chain employs TRBV6-1 and TRBJ2-5, with D possibly matching TRBD2 (5 bases). In germline, CDR1 is MNHNS, CDR2 SASEGT. V was pared by 1 base and J by 0 bases, with 12 bases between. This CDR3 is built from 16 residues. The CDR3 reads CASSEGRQYNQETQYF. CDR3 coding DNA: TGTGCCAGCAGTGAAGGGAGGCAGTACAACCAAGAGACCCAGTACTTC.

The chain combines TRBV4-2 with TRBJ2-2; 12 positions match TRBD2. The CDR3 is made up of 15 amino acids. The germline V gene encodes CDR1 LGHNA and CDR2 YNFKEQ. The junction had 4 bases not matched to a gene; V was cut back by 5 bases and J by 6 bases. The CDR3 sequence: CASSTGTSGPGELFF. The DNA of the CDR3 is TGTGCCAGCAGCACCGGGACTAGCGGGCCCGGGGAGCTGTTTTTT.

The gene calls are TRBV30 and TRBJ1-6; D perhaps matches TRBD1 (6 bases). There are 18 residues in the CDR3. The V and J ends lost 0 bases and 0 bases respectively, with 15 bases between them. Germline-derived CDR1 and CDR2 are GTSNPN and SVGIG (reference sequence). The CDR3 loop is CAWSVRQGSGSYNSPLHF. CDR3 bases: TGTGCCTGGAGTGTACGGCAGGGGTCAGGCTCCTATAATTCACCCCTCCACTTT.

This clone was seen only once. V usage is TRBV5-1 and J usage is TRBJ1-5, with D perhaps matching TRBD1 (5 bases). This CDR3 is built from 15 residues. Germline assignment: CDR1 SGHRS and CDR2 YFSETQ. Trimming took off 4 bases at V and 3 bases at J, with 14 bases between the two ends. The CDR3: CASSPLGGNNQPQHF. CDR3 DNA: TGCGCCAGCAGCCCGCTGGGGGGAAACAATCAGCCCCAGCATTTT. Full variable domain (remainder filled in from reference TRBV5-1 and TRBJ1-5): KAGVTQTPRYLIKTRGQQVTLSCSPISGHRSVSWYQQTPGQGLQFLFEYFSETQRNKGNFPGRFSGRQFSNSRSEMNVSTLELGDSALYLCASSPLGGNNQPQHFGDGTRLSIL.

This chain connects TRBV2 to TRBJ1-1; D may be TRBD1 (5 bases). The CDR3 has 15 amino acids. With 1 base removed from V and 5 bases from J, the gap between germline ends came to 14 bases. The germline V gene has CDR1 SNHLY and CDR2 FYNNEI. The CDR3 DNA reads as TGTGCCAGCAGTGAAGGGCCGCGGGACGTGACTGAAGCTTTCTTT. This sequence encodes CASSEGPRDVTEAFF. The complete variable domain, with remaining parts taken from reference TRBV2 and TRBJ1-1, reads EPEVTQTPSHQVTQMGQEVILRCVPISNHLYFYWYRQILGQKVEFLVSFYNNEISEKSEIFDDQFSVERPDGSNFTLKIRSTKLEDSAMYFCASSEGPRDVTEAFFGQGTRLTVV.

The chain recombines TRBV18 with TRBJ2-7; 8 bases map to TRBD2. CDR1 and CDR2 from the germline V gene are KGHSH and LQKENI. J was trimmed by 5 bases and V by 3 bases; bases with no gene match: 9. The CDR3 length is 15 residues. The CDR3 protein is CASSPSGSILHEQYF. In DNA form, the CDR3 reads TGTGCCAGCTCACCGAGCGGGAGTATACTCCACGAGCAGTACTTC.

V is TRBV4-1 and J is TRBJ1-2, with 10 nucleotides matching TRBD1. Germline assignment: CDR1 MGHRA and CDR2 YSYEKL. This CDR3 is built from 13 residues. V lost 4 bases and J lost 7; bases outside the gene matches: 3. The CDR3 bases are TGCGCCAGCAGCCCCGGACAGGGGGTTGGCTACACCTTC. It specifies CASSPGQGVGYTF.

This chain connects TRBV7-2 to TRBJ2-1; 8 bases are a match to TRBD2. The CDR3 covers 14 residues. Per the germline V gene, CDR1 is SGHTA and CDR2 is FQGNSA. V lost 5 bases, J lost 3 bases, and 3 bases stayed unmatched. The CDR3 DNA reads as TGTGCCAGCAGCCCGGGGGGGGTCTACAATGAGCAGTTCTTC. Residues: CASSPGGVYNEQFF.

For this clone: Other nucleotide sequences in the sample specify the same CDR3. The chain employs TRBV20-1 and TRBJ2-2; 7 bases align to TRBD1. V lost 3 bases and J lost 5; bases outside the gene matches: 3. The CDR3 has 13 amino acids. Germline-derived CDR1 and CDR2 are DFQATT and SNEGSKA (reference sequence). CDR3 nucleotide sequence: TGCAGTGCTAGTGCAGGGGGAACCGGGGAGCTGTTTTTT. Translated, it gives CSASAGGTGELFF.

This chain links TRBV28 with TRBJ2-7; 9 bases match TRBD1. The CDR3 length is 15 residues. CDR1 and CDR2 from the germline V gene are MDHEN and SYDVKM. The V segment lost 3 bases and the J segment 0 bases; nucleotides outside the gene matches: 3. The DNA for the CDR3 is TGTGCCAGCAGTTTGGGGGGACAGGGCTCCTACGAGCAGTACTTC. It specifies CASSLGGQGSYEQYF.

This chain links TRBV5-4 with TRBJ2-3; a weak D match, TRBD1 (5 bases). This CDR3 is built from 15 residues. The V gene's germline CDR1 is SGHNT and CDR2 YYREEE (reference sequence). Trimming pared 3 bases from V and 3 bases from J, leaving 14 bases between. The CDR3 reads CASSSPKGVTDTQYF. For the CDR3, the DNA is TGTGCCAGCAGCTCCCCGAAAGGGGTAACAGATACGCAGTATTTT.

The rearrangement joins TRBV19 to TRBJ1-1; D possibly corresponds to TRBD1 (5 bases). This CDR3 region has 15 residues. V was trimmed by 6 bases and J by 4 bases, leaving 18 bases between them. Germline CDR1 reads LNHDA; CDR2 reads SQIVND (reference sequence). This CDR3 is CASSPGSAGFTEAFF. CDR3 nucleotide sequence: TGTGCCAGTAGCCCAGGAAGCGCAGGGTTCACTGAAGCTTTCTTT.

The rearrangement joins TRBV29-1 to TRBJ2-4; 15 positions match TRBD2. CDR3 size: 14 residues. The germline V gene has CDR1 SQVTM and CDR2 ANQGSEA. Trimming at V came to 7 bases and at J to 8 bases, leaving 6 bases not matched to a gene. The CDR3 DNA follows: TGCAGCGCGCGGACTAGCGGGGGGGCAGACATTCAGTACTTC. Amino acid sequence: CSARTSGGADIQYF.

The chain carries TRBV18 and TRBJ2-7; 7 bases align to TRBD1. From germline, CDR1 is KGHSH and CDR2 LQKENI. This CDR3 contains 13 residues. Trimming took 5 bases from V and 5 from J; bases not matched to a gene: 6. CDR3 region: CASSAQGVHEQYF. For the CDR3, the DNA is TGTGCCAGCTCAGCCCAGGGGGTCCACGAGCAGTACTTC.

V gene TRBV30 combines with J gene TRBJ2-7, with a weak D call TRBD2 (5 bases). Germline V gene lookup returns CDR1 GTSNPN and CDR2 SVGIG (reference sequence). V lost 1 base, J lost 13 bases, and 17 bases lay in between. The CDR3 totals 12 residues. The CDR3 region is CAWSESGFSRYF. For the CDR3, the DNA is TGTGCCTGGAGTGAATCGGGGTTTTCGCGATACTTC.

The chain is built from TRBV24-1 and TRBJ2-5; 7 positions match TRBD2. Germline assignment: CDR1 KGHDR and CDR2 SFDVKD. CDR3 length: 17 amino acids. V lost 3 bases, J lost 3 bases, and 12 bases stayed unmatched. The CDR3 DNA sequence: TGTGCCACCAGTGATCCCGCCCAAGGCGGGAGAGAAGAGACCCAGTACTTC. It is translated as CATSDPAQGGREETQYF.

The chain joins TRBV28 to TRBJ2-3, with TRBD2 matching over 7 bases. The CDR3 has 15 residues. CDR1 and CDR2 from the germline V gene are MDHEN and SYDVKM. J was trimmed by 0 bases and V by 6 bases; bases with no gene match: 6. The CDR3 reads CASRQYSGSTDTQYF. The CDR3 coding sequence is TGTGCCAGCAGACAGTATAGCGGGAGCACAGATACGCAGTATTTT.

Remarks on this clone: The junction departs from germline at one end; a sequencing error may be responsible. The rearrangement joins TRBV6-2 or TRBV6-3 to TRBJ2-2; tentative D call: TRBD1 (5 bases). Germline loops: CDR1 MNHEY, CDR2 SVGEGT. CDR3 length: 15 amino acids. The CDR3 DNA is TGTGTCAGCAGTTACCTCAGGGAGAACACCGGGGAGCTGTTTTTT. Its translation: CVSSYLRENTGELFF.